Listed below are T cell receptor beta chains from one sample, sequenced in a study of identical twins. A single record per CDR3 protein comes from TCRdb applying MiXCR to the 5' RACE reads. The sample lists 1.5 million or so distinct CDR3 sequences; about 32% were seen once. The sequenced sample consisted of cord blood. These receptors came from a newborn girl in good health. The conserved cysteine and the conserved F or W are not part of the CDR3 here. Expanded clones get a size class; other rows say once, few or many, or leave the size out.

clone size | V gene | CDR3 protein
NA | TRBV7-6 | ASSLGTVLQSEQF
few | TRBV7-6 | ASMPPRQGARNTEAF
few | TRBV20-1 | SHLRTDTQY
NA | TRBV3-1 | ASSTGDRETQY
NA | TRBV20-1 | SANQGGEKLF
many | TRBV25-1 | ASSELGISYEQY
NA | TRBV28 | ASSLLSVGSSYEQY
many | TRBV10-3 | AISESSSGGYEQY
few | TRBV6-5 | ASSQRTGEGNQPQH
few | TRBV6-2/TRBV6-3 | ASSYSPLADHSYEQY
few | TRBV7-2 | ASSPRGRPNNEQF
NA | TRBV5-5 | ASSLRFRQPYGYT
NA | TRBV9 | ASSVGGLAGVEQY
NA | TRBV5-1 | ASSLFDGTADTQY
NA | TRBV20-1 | SARGASSTDEKLF
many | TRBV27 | ASRQGVINEQF
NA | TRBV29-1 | SATVDRAPGYT
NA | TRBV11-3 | ASSSQDGGNEQY